This T cell receptor (beta chain) was captured in a study of T cell responses to AZD1222 COVID-19 vaccine. Profiling relied on immunoSEQ multiplex PCR, and the TCRdb table lists in-frame clones only, not all of them. The sample lists roughly 180,000 clones, about nine tenths occurring once. Second-dose schedules of about 4 or about 12 weeks were combined. The CDR3 spans 14 residues. The V end lost 0 bases, the J end lost 4 bases, and 8 bases lay between the germline ends. CDR1 is SGDLS and CDR2 is YYNGEE in the germline V gene. Study-level findings and limits: Seropositive at baseline were only a handful of AZD1222 recipients.

Points on this clone: Its specificity is unknown.

Sample: peripheral blood, taken 28 days after the second AZD1222 dose. The chain employs TRBV9 and TRBJ2-1; D gene ambiguous. The TCR sequence derives from an adult who received the AZD1222 COVID-19 vaccine. The CDR3 is CASSVEGFYNEQFF. The CDR3, as DNA: TGTGCCAGCAGCGTAGAAGGTTTTTACAATGAGCAGTTCTTC.